This is a list of T cell receptor beta chains from one sample in a study of shared clonotypes between healthy human individuals. Using immunoSEQ multiplex PCR, the repertoire was profiled, and TCRdb retains in-frame clones only, with some absent. In the table there are fewer than 700,000 clones, about 95% of which are singletons. The sequencing sample was made of naive CD8+ T cells sorted from blood. These receptors were obtained from a woman in her 30s in good health. Both conserved end residues are part of each CDR3. The D gene is left open where the match is weak. Some rows have no size entry. The others give once, few or many, or a class for an expanded clone.

clone_size,d_call,j_call,v_call,cdr3_nt,cdr3_aa
NA,NA,TRBJ1-4,TRBV15,TGTGCCACCAGCAGAGATCGAGGCCGGGCCGAAAAACTGTTTTTT,CATSRDRGRAEKLFF
NA,NA,TRBJ2-3,TRBV9,TGTGCCAGCAGCGTAGCGGGGTCCACAGATACGCAGTATTTT,CASSVAGSTDTQYF
once,TRBD1,TRBJ2-7,TRBV27,TGTGCCAGCAGTTTATCCAGGGGGCGCTTTTCCTACGAGCAGTACTTC,CASSLSRGRFSYEQYF
NA,NA,TRBJ2-3,TRBV7-2,TGTGCCAGCAGCTTCCGGGCTAGCACAGATACGCAGTATTTT,CASSFRASTDTQYF
NA,NA,TRBJ1-2,TRBV9,TGTGCCAGCAGCCCCCCGTTTATAGCGCACCCGAGGAGTGGCTACACCTTC,CASSPPFIAHPRSGYTF
NA,NA,TRBJ2-7,TRBV9,TGTGCCAGCAGCGTAGGGGGTTCCTACGAGCAGTACTTC,CASSVGGSYEQYF
NA,NA,TRBJ2-5,TRBV12-2,TGTGCAAGTCTTTTTACGTACCAAGAGACCCAGTACTTC,CASLFTYQETQYF
NA,NA,TRBJ2-1,TRBV4-1,TGCGCCAGCAGCCAAGTGGGCGGAGCTGGGTACAATGAGCAGTTCTTC,CASSQVGGAGYNEQFF
NA,NA,TRBJ2-7,TRBV9,TGTGCCAGCAGCGTAGTTGGGCGCTACGAGCAGTACTTC,CASSVVGRYEQYF
NA,TRBD2,TRBJ2-3,TRBV7-9,TGTGCCAGCAGCCCACCTTCGTTAGCGGGAGGACAAACAGATACGCAGTATTTT,CASSPPSLAGGQTDTQYF
NA,NA,TRBJ2-5,TRBV5-4,TGTGCCAGCGGTAGCGGAGGCGAGACCCAGTACTTC,CASGSGGETQYF
NA,NA,TRBJ2-3,TRBV19,TGTGCCAGTAGTCCCGACACGCCTAGCACAGATACGCAGTATTTT,CASSPDTPSTDTQYF
NA,NA,TRBJ1-5,TRBV19,TGTGCCAGTAGTATGTCAGAAAGTAGCCAGCCCCAGCATTTT,CASSMSESSQPQHF
NA,NA,TRBJ1-4,TRBV5-1,TGCGCCAGCACTAAGGGTAGCAGGGGTTCCACAAATGAAAAACTGTTTTTT,CASTKGSRGSTNEKLFF
once,TRBD1,TRBJ1-2,TRBV5-3,TGTGCCAGAAGCTACAAACAGGGGGCAAAACCCCTCTATGGCTACACCTTC,CARSYKQGAKPLYGYTF
NA,NA,TRBJ1-3,TRBV28,TGTGCCAGCAGTTTTTGGGTCTCTGGAAACACCATATATTTT,CASSFWVSGNTIYF
NA,NA,TRBJ2-7,TRBV5-1,TGCGCCAGCAGCTTGCTCCCAGGGTGGATGCGAGATTCCGAGCAGTACTTC,CASSLLPGWMRDSEQYF
NA,TRBD2,TRBJ2-1,TRBV7-6,TGTGCCAGCAGCTTACAGACGGGACTAGCGGGATTCCCCGATGAGCAGTTCTTC,CASSLQTGLAGFPDEQFF
once,NA,TRBJ1-5,TRBV30,TGTGCCTGTGGACTGAGGGGATGGGATCAGCCCCAGCATTTT,CACGLRGWDQPQHF
NA,NA,TRBJ2-7,TRBV7-9,TGTGCCAGCAGCTTAGACGAGCAGCACTTC,CASSLDEQHF
NA,NA,TRBJ2-7,TRBV5-5,TGTGCCAGCAGCTTGGTTCTAACTACCTACGAGCAGTACTTC,CASSLVLTTYEQYF
NA,NA,TRBJ2-3,TRBV4-2,TGTGCCAGCAGCCAAGAAGGGGGAAGGAGCTCTACAGATACGCAGTATTTT,CASSQEGGRSSTDTQYF
NA,NA,TRBJ2-5,TRBV11-2,TGTGCCAGCAGCTTATGGACGGCAGAGACCCAGTACTTC,CASSLWTAETQYF